What follows are 10 T cell receptor beta chains derived from one specimen sequenced in a study of blood T cell repertoires in COVID-19. Sequencing used immunoSEQ multiplex PCR; TCRdb keeps in-frame clones, though not all of them. The data hold 80,000 to 100,000 clones, with about 91% observed a single time. Sequencing input: peripheral blood. The source is a human donor with active COVID-19. The donor label of this sample is uncertain.

This chain links TRBV7-2 with TRBJ2-7, with D unresolved. The CDR3 consists of 11 residues. The germline gives CDR1 SGHTA, CDR2 FQGNSA. Trimming left V 2 bases short and J 5 bases short, with 4 bases between. The CDR3 spells CASSLLDEQYF. The CDR3 DNA sequence: TGTGCCAGCAGCTTATTAGACGAGCAGTACTTC.

This rearrangement joins TRBV7-2 to TRBJ2-5; the match to TRBD1 covers 7 bases. After removal of 4 bases from V and 0 bases from J, the junction contained 5 bases not matched to a gene. This CDR3 is 15 amino acids long. Germline V gene data show CDR1 as SGHTA and CDR2 as FQGNSA. This CDR3 reads CASSSRQGHQETQYF. The CDR3 DNA is TGTGCCAGCAGCTCCAGACAGGGACACCAAGAGACCCAGTACTTC.

This clone was recorded only once. The V call is TRBV11-3, the J call TRBJ1-6; D unresolved. The V and J ends lost 0 bases and 14 bases respectively, with 11 bases between them. The germline V gene has CDR1 SGHNT and CDR2 YENEEA. The CDR3 totals 13 residues. The CDR3 loop is CASSLDFGGTLHF. The DNA for the CDR3 is TGTGCCAGCAGCTTAGATTTTGGAGGGACCCTCCACTTT.

This clone was found once. This chain uses TRBV6-4 with TRBJ2-7; D possibly corresponds to TRBD2 (8 bases). Germline V gene sequence: CDR1 MRHNA, CDR2 SNTAGT. This CDR3 has 18 amino acids. V was cut by 5 bases and J by 5 bases, with 28 bases left in between. The DNA for the CDR3 is TGTGCCAGCAGTAGGGGGCTAGCGGGCTCCGGTAGCCTCGACGAGCAGTACTTC. Its translation is CASSRGLAGSGSLDEQYF.

V and J are TRBV5-1 and TRBJ2-2; D not certain. The V end was cut by 0 bases, the J end by 3 bases, with 9 bases between. The CDR3 totals 15 residues. Germline V gives CDR1 SGHRS, CDR2 YFSETQ. The CDR3 loop is CASSLGVTDTGELFF. CDR3 nucleotides: TGCGCCAGCAGCTTGGGTGTAACAGACACCGGGGAGCTGTTTTTT. The full variable domain, completed using reference TRBV5-1 and TRBJ2-2, is KAGVTQTPRYLIKTRGQQVTLSCSPISGHRSVSWYQQTPGQGLQFLFEYFSETQRNKGNFPGRFSGRQFSNSRSEMNVSTLELGDSALYLCASSLGVTDTGELFFGEGSRLTVL.

V gene TRBV5-6 combines with J gene TRBJ1-2; TRBD1 matches at 8 bases. Germline CDR1 reads SGHDT; CDR2 reads YYEEEE. The CDR3 runs to 16 residues. Losses at the gene ends were 4 bases for V and 6 bases for J; bases not matched to a gene: 14. DNA of the CDR3: TGTGCCAGCAGCGAAATCGAGGCCAGGGGGCGGGATGGCTACACCTTC. Its translation: CASSEIEARGRDGYTF. The full variable domain, its missing parts supplied by reference TRBV5-6 and TRBJ1-2, is DAGVTQSPTHLIKTRGQQVTLRCSPKSGHDTVSWYQQALGQGPQFIFQYYEEEERQRGNFPDRFSGHQFPNYSSELNVNALLLGDSALYLCASSEIEARGRDGYTFGSGTRLTVV.

The genes are TRBV7-6 and TRBJ1-3; 8 nucleotides agree with TRBD1. Germline-derived CDR1 and CDR2 are SGHVS and FNYEAQ. The CDR3 runs to 18 residues. The ends lost 1 base at V and 8 bases at J; junction bases unmatched: 16. The CDR3: CASSLGARDRRIRDTIYF. The DNA of the CDR3 is TGTGCCAGCAGCTTAGGTGCTCGGGACAGGAGGATTAGGGACACCATATATTTT.

The J gene is TRBJ2-1, the V gene TRBV7-2; no reliable D call. Trimming took 0 bases from V and 8 from J, leaving 5 bases between them. This CDR3 has 12 residues. The germline V gene encodes CDR1 SGHTA and CDR2 FQGNSA. The CDR3 DNA is TGTGCCAGCAGCTTAGCCAGTGATGAGCAGTTCTTC. Its protein product is CASSLASDEQFF.

The chain joins TRBV12-3 or TRBV12-4 to TRBJ2-7; D call uncertain. The CDR3 covers 12 residues. Trimming removed 2 bases at V and 5 bases at J, with 7 bases between. The CDR3 nucleotides are TGTGCCAGCAGTTTAATCTTCCACGAGCAGTACTTC. Translated: CASSLIFHEQYF.

This sequence joins TRBV6-2 or TRBV6-3 and TRBJ1-1; D is unclear. V was clipped by 2 bases and J by 0 bases, with 7 bases between them. The CDR3 spans 14 residues. Germline V lookup: CDR1 MNHEY, CDR2 SVGEGT. This CDR3 is CASSYRGLNTEAFF. The CDR3 region has the DNA TGTGCCAGCAGTTACCGGGGATTGAACACTGAAGCTTTCTTT.